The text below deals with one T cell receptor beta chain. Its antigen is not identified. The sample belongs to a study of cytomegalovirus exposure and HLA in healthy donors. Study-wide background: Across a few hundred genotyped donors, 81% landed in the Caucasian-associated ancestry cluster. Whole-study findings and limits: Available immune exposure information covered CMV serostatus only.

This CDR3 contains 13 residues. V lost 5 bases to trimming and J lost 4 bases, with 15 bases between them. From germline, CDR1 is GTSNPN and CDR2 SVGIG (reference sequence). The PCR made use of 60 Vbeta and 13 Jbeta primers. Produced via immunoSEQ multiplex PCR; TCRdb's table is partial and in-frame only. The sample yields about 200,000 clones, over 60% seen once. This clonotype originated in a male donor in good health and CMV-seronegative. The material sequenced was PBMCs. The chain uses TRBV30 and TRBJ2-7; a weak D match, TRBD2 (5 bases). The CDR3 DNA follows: TGTGCCTGGGACACGCGGAGGAGGTACGAGCAGTACTTC. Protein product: CAWDTRRRYEQYF.